These 11 T cell receptor beta chains were sequenced from one sample in a study of PD-1 blockade in classical Hodgkin lymphoma. Clones were sequenced by immunoSEQ multiplex PCR, and TCRdb holds only the in-frame ones, with some missing. The table includes 30,000 or so clones, 70% to 90% detected once. Time point described: cycle 4 day 1 (C4D1), after 6 weeks of nivolumab. Following autologous stem cell transplantation, relapse occurred in every patient, and exposure to brentuximab vedotin varied. Investigators isolated CD4+ T cells from thawed PBMCs through magnetic negative selection. The source was CD4+ T cells from blood, collected before the fourth cycle of nivolumab. The receptors were gathered from a human donor with classical Hodgkin lymphoma.

V gene TRBV19 combines with J gene TRBJ1-6, with D possibly being TRBD1 (5 bases). With 1 base removed from V and 7 bases from J, the gap between germline ends came to 14 bases. This CDR3 has 16 residues. Germline V gives CDR1 LNHDA, CDR2 SQIVND (reference sequence). The CDR3 DNA reads as TGTGCCAGTAGTATAGTCGCCGGGACGGGAAATTCACCCCTCCACTTT. It specifies CASSIVAGTGNSPLHF.

This chain joins TRBV2 and TRBJ1-4; D is possibly TRBD1 (5 bases). The CDR3 is 15 residues long. Between the trimmed V and J ends, which lost 5 bases and 2 bases, there was a span of 12 bases. CDR1 and CDR2 from the germline V gene are SNHLY and FYNNEI. The CDR3 spells CASSWEQGTNEKLFF. The CDR3 DNA sequence: TGTGCCAGCAGTTGGGAGCAGGGCACTAATGAAAAACTGTTTTTT.

The V and J genes are TRBV27 and TRBJ2-7, with TRBD1 matching over 7 bases. After removal of 5 bases from V and 7 bases from J, the junction contained 11 bases not matched to a gene. The V gene's germline CDR1 is MNHEY and CDR2 SMNVEV (reference sequence). The CDR3 sequence is 14 residues long. CDR3: CASSPQGSLGEQYF. CDR3 DNA sequence: TGTGCCAGCAGTCCACAGGGGTCCCTGGGGGAGCAGTACTTC.

The genes are TRBV5-1 and TRBJ2-7, with 7 positions matching TRBD1. V lost 0 bases and J lost 6; bases outside the gene matches: 3. CDR3 length: 13 residues. Germline CDR1 SGHRS, CDR2 YFSETQ. CDR3 sequence (DNA): TGCGCCAGCAGCTTGGGACAGGGTCGCGAGCAGTACTTC. Its translation: CASSLGQGREQYF.

J is TRBJ2-5 and V is TRBV5-1; 8 bases agree with TRBD1. CDR3 length equals 15 residues. The V gene's germline CDR1 is SGHRS and CDR2 YFSETQ. Unmatched junction bases numbered 5, after V lost 4 bases and J lost 0 bases. The CDR3 loop reads CASSPDRGNQETQYF. The CDR3 region has the DNA TGCGCCAGCAGCCCTGACAGGGGTAACCAAGAGACCCAGTACTTC.

The chain uses TRBV6-1 and TRBJ1-4; TRBD1 might be the D (5 bases). From germline, CDR1 is MNHNS and CDR2 SASEGT. This CDR3 is 13 amino acids long. V lost 6 bases and J 3 bases, leaving 8 bases between the germline ends. Written as DNA, the CDR3 is TGTGCCAGCAGCGGGACCCCTAATGAAAAACTGTTTTTT. This translates into CASSGTPNEKLFF.

The V and J genes are TRBV6-7 and TRBJ2-3; 8 bases map to TRBD1. TRBV6-7 is reported as an ORF; its role is uncertain. This CDR3 comprises 19 residues. With 8 bases clipped from V and 8 bases from J, the junction kept 27 bases outside the gene matches. CDR3 coding DNA: TGTGCCAGCGCGGTAAGCGTTGATCGCAGGGGGCCATTTGGCGGTACGCAGTATTTT. It specifies CASAVSVDRRGPFGGTQYF.

The rearrangement joins TRBV18 to TRBJ2-5, with D perhaps matching TRBD1 (5 bases). The CDR3 runs to 12 residues. Germline V gives CDR1 KGHSH, CDR2 LQKENI. The V end lost 3 bases, the J end lost 3 bases, and 5 bases lay between the germline ends. CDR3 sequence (DNA): TGTGCCAGCTCACCCAGGGAAGAGACCCAGTACTTC. It yields the protein CASSPREETQYF. Full variable domain (rest looked up from reference TRBV18 and TRBJ2-5): NAGVMQNPRHLVRRRGQEARLRCSPMKGHSHVYWYRQLPEEGLKFMVYLQKENIIDESGMPKERFSAEFPKEGPSILRIQQVVRGDSAAYFCASSPREETQYFGPGTRLLVL.

V usage is TRBV27 and J usage is TRBJ1-5, with D perhaps matching TRBD1 (5 bases). The CDR3 is 15 amino acids. The ends were cut back, 6 bases at V and 3 bases at J, with 15 bases in the middle. Germline V gene sequence: CDR1 MNHEY, CDR2 SMNVEV (reference sequence). CDR3 DNA: TGTGCCAGCAGGGGGGGGTTGGGAATCAATCAGCCCCAGCATTTT. Protein: CASRGGLGINQPQHF.

This clone was observed once. The genes are TRBV5-1 and TRBJ2-1, with 10 bases lining up with TRBD1. This CDR3 comprises 15 residues. Trimming took 7 bases from V and 7 from J; bases not matched to a gene: 11. CDR1 is SGHRS and CDR2 is YFSETQ in the germline V gene. The CDR3 protein is CASGAGTGAINEQFF. DNA of the CDR3: TGCGCCAGCGGTGCCGGGACAGGGGCAATTAATGAGCAGTTCTTC.

A few counts support this clone. This chain connects TRBV28 to TRBJ2-1; 11 bases align to TRBD2. The CDR3 runs to 15 residues. Germline loops: CDR1 MDHEN, CDR2 SYDVKM. Trimming at V came to 6 bases and at J to 5 bases, leaving 6 bases not matched to a gene. For the CDR3, the DNA is TGTGCCAGCAGCTACCTAGCGGGGGGTCACAATGAGCAGTTCTTC. Encoded protein: CASSYLAGGHNEQFF.